A selection of T cell receptor beta chains follows, all from one sample in a study of T-cell memory formation after mild COVID-19. One entry per CDR3 protein, called by TCRdb with MiXCR from the 5' RACE reads. In the table there are some 130,000 distinct CDR3 sequences, around a sixth of which are singletons. The sequencing input was PBMCs or a T cell subset sorted from them (not recorded which). The receptors here all came from an adult woman who had mild COVID-19 (a few samples of this study predate the infection). Cell type and time point are not known. CDR3s include the opening cysteine and the closing phenylalanine or tryptophan. Fields, in order: V gene, CDR3 length, J gene, CDR3 protein.

TRBV15,15,TRBJ2-1,CATSRDSGRAYEQFF
TRBV6-5,20,TRBJ2-3,CASSQHSAGTSGGAGDTQYF
TRBV7-6,14,TRBJ1-3,CASSQTGPRDTIYF
TRBV5-1,14,TRBJ2-6,CASSSNPGANVLTF
TRBV25-1,13,TRBJ1-2,CASSEGTVYGYTF
TRBV7-2,11,TRBJ2-1,CASRYLNEQFF
TRBV20-1,16,TRBJ1-2,CSARVPPGTEHYGYTF
TRBV9,19,TRBJ2-6,CASSVDRIRSGPGANVLTF
TRBV7-8,13,TRBJ2-3,CASTKGPTDTQYF
TRBV5-6,13,TRBJ2-7,CASSWGDRYEQYF
TRBV7-6,16,TRBJ1-3,CASSLGGGVSGNTIYF
TRBV7-6,15,TRBJ2-2,CASSLMGGDTGELFF
TRBV12-3/TRBV12-4,19,TRBJ2-5,CASSLKDSGLAGVFETQYF
TRBV11-1,15,TRBJ2-5,CASSLLGGERETQYF
TRBV15,12,TRBJ1-6,CATSRDRSPLHF
TRBV7-8,15,TRBJ1-2,CASSPAGGLIYGYTF
TRBV6-2/TRBV6-3,13,TRBJ1-2,CATKPPGDYGYTF
TRBV4-3,17,TRBJ2-2,CASSQGLAGDITGELFF
TRBV4-3,17,TRBJ2-1,CASSQGMTGGDLNEQFF
TRBV15,16,TRBJ2-3,CATSREGLGSTDTQYF
TRBV12-3/TRBV12-4,16,TRBJ2-3,CASSFVTGHKSDTQYF
TRBV2,13,TRBJ1-5,CAKGLGSNQPQHF
TRBV29-1,15,TRBJ2-5,CSVEGWGLASETQYF
TRBV12-3/TRBV12-4,14,TRBJ2-2,CASSLRGYAGELFF
TRBV6-5,14,TRBJ1-2,CASSYGSSNYGYTF
TRBV9,15,TRBJ1-2,CASSPAGGRNYGYTF
TRBV7-6,16,TRBJ2-1,CASSSISGGIYNEQFF
TRBV5-5,14,TRBJ1-1,CASSKLQAPTEAFF
TRBV11-2,14,TRBJ1-4,CASSAGGLALKLFF
TRBV9,12,TRBJ2-3,CASSVGLDTQYF
TRBV4-3,13,TRBJ2-1,CASSQDLAGEQFF
TRBV10-3,14,TRBJ1-5,CAISESGSNQPQHF
TRBV2,18,TRBJ1-1,CASSERGSGRVLNTEAFF
TRBV20-1,13,TRBJ2-1,CSVEQGAEAEQFF
TRBV20-1,14,TRBJ1-1,CSARDRFGALRTFF
TRBV5-1,15,TRBJ2-5,CASSFAAGKAETQYF
TRBV20-1,12,TRBJ2-1,CSATPSGREQFF
TRBV19,14,TRBJ2-3,CASSPTGVADTQYF
TRBV11-2,14,TRBJ2-1,CASRVDSTHHEQFF
TRBV14,14,TRBJ1-2,CASSQKGLLYGYTF
TRBV19,12,TRBJ1-5,CASSIDNQPQHF
TRBV27,16,TRBJ2-7,CASRELGGTGLDEQYF
TRBV3-1,15,TRBJ1-2,CASSQADRASRGYTF
TRBV10-3,11,TRBJ2-3,CATLNGVTQYF
TRBV10-3,16,TRBJ1-2,CAIRAPQSLSIGGYTF
TRBV20-1,12,TRBJ2-5,CSARGLGETQYF
TRBV5-1,16,TRBJ2-2,CASSLVVRGPTGELFF
TRBV11-3,15,TRBJ2-5,CASSFTGGFGETQYF
TRBV23-1,18,TRBJ1-6,CASAHLQRRGRKSSPLHF
TRBV6-5,15,TRBJ1-2,CASSYSTGGVYGYTF
TRBV27,13,TRBJ2-7,CATEAGTPVEQYF
TRBV20-1,17,TRBJ1-5,CSATLTGGRWSNQPQHF
TRBV12-3/TRBV12-4,13,TRBJ2-7,CASSLDYLHEQYF
TRBV4-1,17,TRBJ1-5,CASSQLAGRRSNQPQHF
TRBV18,15,TRBJ2-3,CASSPVQAYTDTQYF
TRBV2,13,TRBJ2-1,CASSETSDNEQFF
TRBV29-1,10,TRBJ1-1,CSTLGTEAFF
TRBV9,13,TRBJ2-3,CASSADSTDTQYF